This T cell receptor (beta chain) was obtained from a study of blood T cells in healthy people across ages. For the study at large: For every two T cells, template switching captured about one barcoded beta molecule. Findings and limits, study-wide: Long-lived donors carried more naive CD4+ cells and greater diversity than aged donors.

Caucasian individuals from Russia who were healthy and aged roughly 6 to 90 acted as donors. Each of the donors had approximately 10 milliliters of peripheral blood drawn into EDTA-treated Vacutainer tubes. Together with a sample-barcoded 5' primer, a J-beta primer mix was included in a second PCR lasting about 7 to 12 cycles. TCRdb redid the calling of the 5' RACE reads with MiXCR, one entry per CDR3 protein. The repertoire holds approximately 730,000 distinct CDR3 sequences, with 53% as singletons. Only a few counts were recorded for this clonotype. Its antigen is unknown. The CDR3 has 14 residues. V was trimmed by 4 bases and J by 14 bases, leaving 22 bases between them. Germline assignment: CDR1 SGHAT and CDR2 FQNNGV.

The clonotype was recovered from an elderly man in good health. The sample comprised blood. This chain uses TRBV11-2 with TRBJ2-3; D perhaps matches TRBD1 (6 bases). DNA for the CDR3: TGTGCCAGCAGCTATGGACAGTCTGGCGGATACGCGTATTTT. Residues: CASSYGQSGGYAYF.